This TCR beta chain derives from a study of regulatory T cells in long-lasting Graves disease (dated by TCRdb to the early 2020s). A note on the overall study: Patients with newly diagnosed Graves' disease had been on antithyroid drugs for under 3 months. The study was conducted in China and was registered as a clinical trial. A total of around 35 samples underwent TCR sequencing, from about 13 patients with persistent Graves' disease and roughly 20 patients with newly diagnosed Graves' disease. Persistent Graves' disease patients were compared with newly diagnosed Graves' disease patients by peripheral blood TCR sequencing and RNA sequencing. Points the paper makes about the study in general: Preferential use of TRBV28, TRBJ1-2 and TRBJ2-5 was observed in persistent disease, whereas TRBV20-1 and TRBJ2-1 were favored in newly diagnosed disease. Only the TCR beta chain was sequenced and analyzed. The study examined only peripheral blood because the primary lesion, thyroid tissue, could not be accessed. Compared with newly diagnosed patients, persistent Graves' disease patients had lower TCR Shannon entropy and fewer highly expanded clones, which suggests clonal expansion. Patients with persistent disease shared more public clonotypes (around 3,000) than newly diagnosed patients did (more than 900). The authors acknowledged the small sample size as a limitation that may reduce accuracy.

The germline V gene specifies MDHEN as CDR1 and SYDVKM as CDR2. V lost 7 bases and J lost 7 bases, and the count of bases not matched to a germline gene is 4. The CDR3 goes from the cysteine to the phenylalanine over 13 residues. Only the CDR3 portion is preserved as DNA: 39 bases, with reading frame beginning at the first base. The protocol used for the library was multiplex PCR. Sequencing used an Illumina HiSeq 4000. To build TCR beta libraries, CDR3 regions were amplified by Arm-PCR using iRepertoire HTBI primers. Before sequencing, the PCR products went through gel purification. The original methods were these. Gene usage analysis of CDR3 amino acid clonotypes relied on the roughly 60 TRBV and 14 TRBJ segments identified across samples. Filtered high-quality paired reads were merged into contigs using COPE and FqMerger. BLAST was used to align contigs to IMGT TRBV, TRBD and TRBJ reference genes, with CDR3 defined following IMGT. Highly expanded clones were defined as clonotypes with a frequency above 0.1%. Shannon entropy served as the measure of repertoire diversity, while the Gini coefficient captured V-J evenness. A clonotype found in more than one individual was treated as public. TCRdb reworked the public reads: Q25 trimming with fastp, MiXCR clone assembly, productive beta chains retained. Duplicate CDR3 protein sequences are folded into a single record with the most common DNA and genes. TCRdb, rather than the study authors, made the V and J calls. The sample table contains 450,000 to 650,000 distinct CDR3 sequences; only one count was recorded for around 15% of them. The ten largest clones capture more than 20% of the sample.

The time point label, as the study defines it: newly diagnosed GD, antithyroid drugs for less than 3 months. For both TCR sequencing and RNA sequencing, RNA was extracted from PBMCs using TRIzol. The diagnosis of Graves' disease followed American Thyroid Association guidelines. Patients for the study were recruited at an endocrinology department in Xi'an, China. From each patient, 8 to 10 milliliters of peripheral blood was collected into an EDTA anticoagulant tube. PBMCs were isolated by Ficoll Paque Plus density gradient separation without further T cell sorting. An Agilent 2100 Bioanalyzer and agarose gel were used to assess RNA quality, and a NanoDrop 2000 was used to measure RNA concentration. A note on this clonotype: Its cognate antigen has yet to be identified. The sample holds no much larger clone one base away, and base qualities are not on file.

The data also belong to a second study, concerning T cells in Graves' hyperthyroidism and ophthalmopathy. In that second paper, the authors write: Stable Graves' hyperthyroidism was defined as the absence of progression to ophthalmopathy over 18 months of follow-up. Hyperthyroidism patients were aged 18 to 65 years and newly diagnosed, with disease duration of less than 2 months. Exclusion was applied to patients with uncontrolled infections, other autoimmune diseases, pregnancy or lactation. Diagnoses relied on clinical symptoms, serum thyroxine and TRAb, thyroid ultrasound and orbital computed tomography. For the first round of RT-PCR on the TCR CDR3, the HTBI primer set was used together with the Qiagen OneStep RT-PCR kit. Most expanded thyroid clonotypes (frequency above 0.001) were also found in blood, which suggests that blood repertoires may mirror thyroid immune responses. A model built on a 13 V-J signature distinguished ophthalmopathy from stable hyperthyroidism, reaching 85% to 90% sensitivity and about 81% specificity in cross-validation and 80%/75% in testing. In validation, progression to ophthalmopathy was predicted by the model with nearly 71% sensitivity and approximately 78% specificity, a median of about 6 months before onset. To identify distinguishing TCR V-J signatures, a discovery cohort of 90 to 100 patients was used, comprising approximately 40 with Graves' ophthalmopathy and approximately 57 with stable Graves' hyperthyroidism. An independent validation cohort of about 20 hyperthyroidism patients and over 15 patients who later progressed to ophthalmopathy tested prospective prediction of ophthalmopathy. For training and testing, the roughly 97 patients in the discovery cohort were randomly divided in a 7:3 ratio. In about 6 Graves' hyperthyroidism patients, the study also compared T-cell repertoires from thyroid tissue with T-cell repertoires from blood. Following sampling, methimazole starting at 30 mg daily was given to hyperthyroidism patients, and high-dose intravenous methylprednisolone was given to ophthalmopathy patients. The libraries were constructed in a second round of multiplex PCR and then size-selected and purified. The libraries were sequenced on an Illumina HiSeq2000 using paired-end 100 bp reads. SOAPnuke was used to process the raw data, removing reads that contained adapters or uncalled bases, had a mean Phred below 15, or lacked an exact match to the constant primer or identifier. COPE v1.2.5 was used to merge the high-quality paired reads, and each unique nucleotide sequence was defined as a clonotype. Clonotypes were aligned to IMGT TRBV, TRBD and TRBJ reference segments using MiTCR v1.1. The analysis was restricted to V-J combinations with a frequency above 0.0001, which together covered 99.2% of the repertoires. The TCS score was defined as the ratio of F50 (clonal expansion) to E x V (chaos), calculated using BLOSUM62-based TCRdist between CDR3 peptides within each V-J. Welch's t-statistics and random forest reduced 450 to 600 V-J features to about 13, which were used in a naive Bayes classifier (R e1071). Sample size was not statistically predetermined, and blinding of investigators to group allocation was not performed. The paper describes TCR Vbeta CDR3 sequencing of 120 to 150 peripheral blood samples, made up of 43 ophthalmopathy patients, 70 to 75 hyperthyroidism patients and 17 progressor patients.

Recombination linked TRBV28 to TRBJ1-5; TRBD1 fits 10 bases in the junction. The TCR comes from a woman aged 35-60 years with Graves disease. Donor details come from another sample of the same person, matched by shared clones. This material consisted of peripheral blood mononuclear cells (PBMCs), taken at new diagnosis, from a patient treated with antithyroid drugs. The sequence in DNA is TGTGCCAGCAAAGGGACAGGGGTGCAGCCCCAGCATTTT. Translated, it gives CASKGTGVQPQHF.